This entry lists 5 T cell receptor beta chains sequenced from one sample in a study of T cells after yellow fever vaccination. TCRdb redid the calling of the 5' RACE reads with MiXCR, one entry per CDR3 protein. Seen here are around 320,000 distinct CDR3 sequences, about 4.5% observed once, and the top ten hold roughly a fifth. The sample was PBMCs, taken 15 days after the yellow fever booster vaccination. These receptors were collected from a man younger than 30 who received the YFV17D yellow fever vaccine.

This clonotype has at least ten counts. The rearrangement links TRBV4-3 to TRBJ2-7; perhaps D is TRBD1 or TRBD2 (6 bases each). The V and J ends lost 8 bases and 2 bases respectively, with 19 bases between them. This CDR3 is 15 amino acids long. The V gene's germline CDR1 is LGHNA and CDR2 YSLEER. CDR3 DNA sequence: TGCGCCAGCCGCCCAGGGACGGAGGGGGCCTACGAGCAGTACTTC. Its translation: CASRPGTEGAYEQYF.

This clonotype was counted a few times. The CDR3 DNA is TGTGCCAGCAGCGTAGCAGTGGCTTTAGATGGCTACACCTTC. It codes for CASSVAVALDGYTF. This rearrangement joins TRBV28 to TRBJ1-2; D gene unclear. CDR3 size: 14 residues. Between the trimmed V and J ends, which lost 6 bases and 6 bases, there was a span of 17 bases. Germline lookup yields CDR1 MDHEN and CDR2 SYDVKM.

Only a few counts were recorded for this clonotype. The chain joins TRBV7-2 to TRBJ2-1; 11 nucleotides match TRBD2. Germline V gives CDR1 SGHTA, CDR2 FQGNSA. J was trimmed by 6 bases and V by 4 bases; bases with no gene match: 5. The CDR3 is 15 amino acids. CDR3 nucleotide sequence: TGTGCCAGCAGCTCTCTAGCGGGGGGAACCAATGAGCAGTTCTTC. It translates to CASSSLAGGTNEQFF.

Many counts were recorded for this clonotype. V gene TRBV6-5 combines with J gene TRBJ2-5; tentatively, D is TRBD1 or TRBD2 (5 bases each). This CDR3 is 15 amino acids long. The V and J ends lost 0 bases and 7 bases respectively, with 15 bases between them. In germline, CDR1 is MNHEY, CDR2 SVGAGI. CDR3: CASSYSGEMGWTQYF. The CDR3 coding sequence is TGTGCCAGCAGTTACTCGGGGGAGATGGGGTGGACCCAGTACTTC.

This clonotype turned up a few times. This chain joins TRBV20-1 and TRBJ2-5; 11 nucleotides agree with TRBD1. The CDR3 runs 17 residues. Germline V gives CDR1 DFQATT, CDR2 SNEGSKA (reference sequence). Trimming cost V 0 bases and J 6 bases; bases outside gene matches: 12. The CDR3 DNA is TGCAGTGCTAGAGATCCCATCGGGACAGGGGGGGTTAAGACCCAGTACTTC. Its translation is CSARDPIGTGGVKTQYF.